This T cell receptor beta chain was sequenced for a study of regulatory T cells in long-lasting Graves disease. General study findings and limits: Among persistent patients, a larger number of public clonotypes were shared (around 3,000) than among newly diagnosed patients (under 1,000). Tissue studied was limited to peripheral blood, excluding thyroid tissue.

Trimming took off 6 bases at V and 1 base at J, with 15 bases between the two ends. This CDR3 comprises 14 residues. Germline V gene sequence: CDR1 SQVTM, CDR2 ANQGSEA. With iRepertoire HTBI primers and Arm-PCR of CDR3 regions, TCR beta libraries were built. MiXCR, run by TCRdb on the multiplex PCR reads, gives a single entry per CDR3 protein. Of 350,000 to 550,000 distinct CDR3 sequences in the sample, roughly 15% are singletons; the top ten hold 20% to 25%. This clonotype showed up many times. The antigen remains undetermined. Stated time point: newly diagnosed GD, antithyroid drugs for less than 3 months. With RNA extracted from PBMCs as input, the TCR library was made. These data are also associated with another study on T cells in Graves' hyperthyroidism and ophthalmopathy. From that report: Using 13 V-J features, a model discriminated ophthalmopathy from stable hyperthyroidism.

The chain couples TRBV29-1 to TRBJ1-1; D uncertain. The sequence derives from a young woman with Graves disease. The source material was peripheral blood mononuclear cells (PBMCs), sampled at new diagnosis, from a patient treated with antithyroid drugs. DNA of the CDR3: TGCAGCGTCCGGCGAGGCGGAGGGAACACTGAAGCTTTCTTT. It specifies CSVRRGGGNTEAFF.